Shown below are 9 T cell receptor beta chains from a single sample sequenced in a study of T cell responses to AZD1222 COVID-19 vaccine. The table came from immunoSEQ multiplex PCR; TCRdb's copy has only in-frame clones and leaves some out. This table has over 70,000 clones, roughly nine tenths appearing once. This sample comprised peripheral blood, obtained 28 days after the second AZD1222 dose. Every receptor here comes from an adult who received the AZD1222 COVID-19 vaccine.

J is TRBJ2-3 and V is TRBV9; 10 bases are a match to TRBD2. After removal of 0 bases from V and 5 bases from J, the junction contained 6 bases not matched to a gene. The germline V gene has CDR1 SGDLS and CDR2 YYNGEE. The CDR3 is made up of 16 amino acids. DNA for the CDR3: TGTGCCAGCAGCGTAGAGGTAGCGGGGGGTCTAGATACGCAGTATTTT. Translation: CASSVEVAGGLDTQYF.

This clone has only a few counts. The chain couples TRBV6-5 to TRBJ2-7; D may be TRBD2 (6 bases). CDR3 length equals 15 residues. The V and J ends lost 6 bases and 0 bases respectively, with 15 bases between them. Germline CDR1 reads MNHEY; CDR2 reads SVGAGI. CDR3 sequence: CASRARDWNSYEQYF. DNA for the CDR3: TGTGCCAGCAGAGCCCGGGACTGGAACTCCTACGAGCAGTACTTC.

J is TRBJ2-1 and V is TRBV27; tentatively, D is TRBD2 (6 bases). The CDR3 has 15 residues. Germline CDR1 is MNHEY and CDR2 is SMNVEV (reference sequence). The ends were cut back, 2 bases at V and 3 bases at J, with 11 bases in the middle. As DNA, the CDR3 is TGTGCCAGCAGTTTAGCCCAGGGAGGCTACAATGAGCAGTTCTTC. Its translation is CASSLAQGGYNEQFF.

The chain has TRBV7-9 and TRBJ2-5; tentative D call: TRBD1 (5 bases). There are 13 residues in the CDR3. Trimming took off 7 bases at V and 2 bases at J, with 11 bases between the two ends. The germline V gene encodes CDR1 SEHNR and CDR2 FQNEAQ (reference sequence). Here the CDR3 reads CASTVGPQETQYF. CDR3 sequence (DNA): TGTGCCAGCACCGTGGGGCCTCAAGAGACCCAGTACTTC. The full variable domain, in which reference TRBV7-9 and TRBJ2-5 provide the parts outside the CDR3, is DTGVSQNPRHKITKRGQNVTFRCDPISEHNRLYWYRQTLGQGPEFLTYFQNEAQLEKSRLLSDRFSAERPKGSFSTLEIQRTEQGDSAMYLCASTVGPQETQYFGPGTRLLVL.

This clone was picked up a small number of times. The chain links TRBV6-2 or TRBV6-3 to TRBJ1-1; no definite D call. V was pared by 3 bases and J by 7 bases, with 6 bases between. Germline assignment: CDR1 MNHEY and CDR2 SVGEGT. This CDR3 contains 11 residues. DNA for the CDR3: TGTGCCAGCAGTTATCGGGGTGAAGCTTTCTTT. It codes for CASSYRGEAFF.

V and J are TRBV2 and TRBJ2-5, with TRBD1 as a possible D gene (5 bases). Trimming removed 5 bases from V and 3 bases from J, with 10 bases in between. Germline V gene sequence: CDR1 SNHLY, CDR2 FYNNEI. The CDR3 spans 13 residues. CDR3 sequence (DNA): TGTGCCAGCAGTACCGACAGTGAAGAGACCCAGTACTTC. Translated, it gives CASSTDSEETQYF.

The chain recombines TRBV28 with TRBJ2-7, with a weak D call TRBD1 (5 bases). V lost 4 bases and J 2 bases, leaving 9 bases between the germline ends. Germline V CDR1 and CDR2: MDHEN, SYDVKM. The CDR3 is made up of 13 amino acids. The CDR3 loop reads CASSSDSTYEQYF. The CDR3 DNA follows: TGTGCCAGCAGTTCAGACAGTACCTACGAGCAGTACTTC.

The CDR3 bases are TGTGCCAGCAGCAAGACAGGGGGCATCGCTTATGGCTACACCTTC. Translating gives CASSKTGGIAYGYTF. The chain couples TRBV7-2 to TRBJ1-2, with TRBD1 matching 10 bases. This CDR3 is built from 15 residues. J lost 5 bases, V lost 5 bases, and 8 bases had no gene match. Germline-derived CDR1 and CDR2 are SGHTA and FQGNSA.

The chain couples TRBV30 to TRBJ2-7; D might be TRBD1 or TRBD2, each matching 5 bases. CDR1 is GTSNPN and CDR2 is SVGIG in the germline V gene (reference sequence). The CDR3 is made up of 16 amino acids. Trimming cost V 3 bases and J 0 bases, with 18 bases left between them. CDR3 residues: CAWSQLGYGTSYEQYF. CDR3 coding DNA: TGTGCCTGGAGCCAACTGGGGTACGGGACCTCCTACGAGCAGTACTTC.